This entry features one T cell receptor (beta chain) sequence. Recovery meant two consecutive negative NP/OP PCR tests, professional clearance, or resolved symptoms. This record belongs to a study of blood T cell repertoires in COVID-19. Study-wide background: T cells, B-cell-depleted T cells, or PBMCs supplied cDNA or gDNA.

Assay: immunoSEQ multiplex PCR; the TCRdb copy retains only in-frame clones and omits some. The sample has just over 300,000 clones, 75% to 90% seen once. V dropped 8 bases and J dropped 7; count of bases not matched to a gene: 2. CDR1 SNHLY and CDR2 FYNNEI come from the germline V gene. The length of the CDR3 is 13 residues. The sequenced sample was PBMCs or T cells enriched from blood (not recorded which). The chain has TRBV2 and TRBJ1-6; 10 bases align to TRBD1. The receptor was isolated from a young man who had recovered from COVID-19. The CDR3 is CASEDRGNSPLHF. CDR3 in DNA: TGTGCCAGCGAGGACAGGGGGAATTCACCCCTCCACTTT.